Detailed here is one TCR beta chain. The antigen is unknown. The data derive from a study of cytomegalovirus exposure and HLA in healthy donors. Study-wide results and limits: Indistinguishable V segments such as TRBV6-2 and TRBV6-3 were excluded.

Researchers ran the PCR with 60 Vbeta and 13 Jbeta primers. TCRdb's table, derived via immunoSEQ multiplex PCR, lists solely in-frame clones and lacks some. The data show 150,000 to 200,000 clones, about four fifths seen once. CDR1 and CDR2 from the germline V gene are SGHTA and FQGNSA. The CDR3 loop spans 12 amino acids. Trimming cost V 5 bases and J 3 bases, with 8 bases left between them. The gene calls are TRBV7-2 and TRBJ2-7; D uncertain. The sample was PBMCs. The sequence was obtained from a woman aged 45 to 65 in good health and CMV-seronegative. The DNA for the CDR3 is TGTGCCAGCAGCATCGCCGGCTACGAGCAGTACTTC. Translating it yields CASSIAGYEQYF.